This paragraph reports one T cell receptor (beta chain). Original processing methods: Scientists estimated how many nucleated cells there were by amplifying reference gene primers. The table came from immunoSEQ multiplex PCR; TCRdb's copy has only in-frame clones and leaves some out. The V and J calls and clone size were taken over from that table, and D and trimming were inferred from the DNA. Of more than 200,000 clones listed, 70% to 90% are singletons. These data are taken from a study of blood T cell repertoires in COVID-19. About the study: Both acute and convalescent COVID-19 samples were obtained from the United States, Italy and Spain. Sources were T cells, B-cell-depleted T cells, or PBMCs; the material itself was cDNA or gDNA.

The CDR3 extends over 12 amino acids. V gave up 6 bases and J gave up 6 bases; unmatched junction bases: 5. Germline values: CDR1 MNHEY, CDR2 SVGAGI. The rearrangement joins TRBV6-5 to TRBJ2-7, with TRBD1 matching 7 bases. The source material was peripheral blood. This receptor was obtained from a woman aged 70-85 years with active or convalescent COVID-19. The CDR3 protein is CASRRTGGEQYF. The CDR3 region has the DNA TGTGCCAGCAGGAGGACAGGTGGCGAGCAGTACTTC.